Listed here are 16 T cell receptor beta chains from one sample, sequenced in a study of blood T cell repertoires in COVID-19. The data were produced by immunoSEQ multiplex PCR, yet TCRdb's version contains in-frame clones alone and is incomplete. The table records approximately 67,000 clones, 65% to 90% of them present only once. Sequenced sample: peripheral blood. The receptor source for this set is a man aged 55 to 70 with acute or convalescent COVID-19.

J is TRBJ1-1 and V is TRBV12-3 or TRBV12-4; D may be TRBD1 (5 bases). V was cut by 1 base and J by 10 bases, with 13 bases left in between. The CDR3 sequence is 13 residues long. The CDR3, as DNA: TGTGCCAGCAGTTTAGGGGCCGCCGGGGGAGCTTTCTTT. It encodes CASSLGAAGGAFF.

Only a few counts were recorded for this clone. The CDR3 DNA reads as TGTGCCAGCAGCCAAGGACAGGGAGAAAAGTACTTC. Translating it yields CASSQGQGEKYF. The genes are TRBV3-1 (or the pseudogene TRBV3-2) and TRBJ2-7, with TRBD1 matching over 7 bases. The CDR3 has 12 amino acids. Germline V gene sequence: CDR1 LGHDT, CDR2 YNNKEL (reference sequence). Germline trimming cut 1 base from V and 11 bases from J; bases unmatched to any gene: 5.

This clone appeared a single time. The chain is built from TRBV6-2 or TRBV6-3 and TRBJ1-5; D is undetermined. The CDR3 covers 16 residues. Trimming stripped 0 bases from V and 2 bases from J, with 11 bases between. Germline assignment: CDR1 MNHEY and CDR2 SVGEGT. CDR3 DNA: TGTGCCAGCAGTTACTCGAAGGCGGCGGGCAATCAGCCCCAGCATTTT. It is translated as CASSYSKAAGNQPQHF.

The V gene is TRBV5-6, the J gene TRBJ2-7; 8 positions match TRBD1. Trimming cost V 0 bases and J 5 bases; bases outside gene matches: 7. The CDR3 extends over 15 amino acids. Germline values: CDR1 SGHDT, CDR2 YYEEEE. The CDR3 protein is CASSLGPGGLNEQYF. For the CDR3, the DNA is TGTGCCAGCAGCTTGGGTCCAGGGGGCTTAAACGAGCAGTACTTC.

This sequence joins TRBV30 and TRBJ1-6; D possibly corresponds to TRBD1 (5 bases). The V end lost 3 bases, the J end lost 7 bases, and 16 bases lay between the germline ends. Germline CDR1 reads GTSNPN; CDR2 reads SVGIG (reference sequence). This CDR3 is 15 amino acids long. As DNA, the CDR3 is TGTGCCTGGAGCGCCCCCGACAGACGGAATTCACCCCTCCACTTT. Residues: CAWSAPDRRNSPLHF. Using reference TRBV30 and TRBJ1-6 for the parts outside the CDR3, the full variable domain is SQTIHQWPATLVQPVGSPLSLECTVEGTSNPNLYWYRQAAGRGLQLLFYSVGIGQISSEVPQNLSASRPQDRQFILSSKKLLLSDSGFYLCAWSAPDRRNSPLHFGNGTRLTVT.

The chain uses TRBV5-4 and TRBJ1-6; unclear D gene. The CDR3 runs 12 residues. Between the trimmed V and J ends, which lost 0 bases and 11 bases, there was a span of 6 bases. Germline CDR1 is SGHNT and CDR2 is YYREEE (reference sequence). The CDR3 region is CASSLDRAPLHF. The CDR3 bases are TGTGCCAGCAGCTTGGATCGGGCACCCCTCCACTTT.

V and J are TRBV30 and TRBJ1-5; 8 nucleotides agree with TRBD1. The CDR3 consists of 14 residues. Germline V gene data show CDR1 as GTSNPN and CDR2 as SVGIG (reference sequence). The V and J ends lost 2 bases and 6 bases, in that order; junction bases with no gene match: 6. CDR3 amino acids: CAWSFRTGTQPQHF. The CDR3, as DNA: TGTGCCTGGAGTTTCAGGACAGGGACTCAGCCCCAGCATTTT.

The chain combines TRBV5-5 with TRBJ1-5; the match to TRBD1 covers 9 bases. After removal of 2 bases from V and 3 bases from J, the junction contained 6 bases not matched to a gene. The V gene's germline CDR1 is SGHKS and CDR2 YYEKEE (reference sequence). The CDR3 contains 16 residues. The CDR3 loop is CASSLYGTGNNQPQHF. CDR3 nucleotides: TGTGCCAGCAGCTTATACGGGACAGGGAACAATCAGCCCCAGCATTTT.

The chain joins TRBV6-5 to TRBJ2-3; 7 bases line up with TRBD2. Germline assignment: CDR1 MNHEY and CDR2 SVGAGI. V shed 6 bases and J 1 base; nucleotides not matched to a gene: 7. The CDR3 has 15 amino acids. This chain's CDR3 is CASRRGKTGTDTQYF. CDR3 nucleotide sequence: TGTGCCAGCAGGCGGGGGAAGACGGGCACAGATACGCAGTATTTT.

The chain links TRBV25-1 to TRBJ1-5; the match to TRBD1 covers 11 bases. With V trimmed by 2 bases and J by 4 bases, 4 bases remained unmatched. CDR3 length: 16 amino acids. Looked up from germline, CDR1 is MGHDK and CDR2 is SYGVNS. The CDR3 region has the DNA TGTGCCAGCAGTGAAGAAGGGACAGGGGGGAATCAGCCCCAGCATTTT. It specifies CASSEEGTGGNQPQHF.

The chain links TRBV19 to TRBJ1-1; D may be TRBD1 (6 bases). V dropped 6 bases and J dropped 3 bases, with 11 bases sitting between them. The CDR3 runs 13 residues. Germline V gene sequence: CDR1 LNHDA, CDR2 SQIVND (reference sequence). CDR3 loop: CASRLRTDTEAFF. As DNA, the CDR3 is TGTGCCAGTAGGCTGCGGACAGACACTGAAGCTTTCTTT.

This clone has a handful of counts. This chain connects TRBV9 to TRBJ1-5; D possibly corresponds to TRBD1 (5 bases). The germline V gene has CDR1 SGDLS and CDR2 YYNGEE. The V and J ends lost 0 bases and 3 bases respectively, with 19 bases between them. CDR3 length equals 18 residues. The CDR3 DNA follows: TGTGCCAGCAGCGTAGCTACACGGGCAGGGAATGACAATCAGCCCCAGCATTTT. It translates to CASSVATRAGNDNQPQHF.

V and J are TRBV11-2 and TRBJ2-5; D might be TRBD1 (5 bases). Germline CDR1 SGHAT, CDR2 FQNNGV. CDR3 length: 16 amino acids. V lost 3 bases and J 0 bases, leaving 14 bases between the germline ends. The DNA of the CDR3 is TGTGCCAGCAGCTTTGGGGCCACGGAGTACCAAGAGACCCAGTACTTC. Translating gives CASSFGATEYQETQYF.

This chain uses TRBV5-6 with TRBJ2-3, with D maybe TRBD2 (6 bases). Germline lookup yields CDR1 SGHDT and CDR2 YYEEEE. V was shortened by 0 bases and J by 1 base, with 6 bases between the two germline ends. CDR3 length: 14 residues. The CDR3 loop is CASSLAGGTDTQYF. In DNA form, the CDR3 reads TGTGCCAGCAGCTTGGCGGGGGGCACAGATACGCAGTATTTT.

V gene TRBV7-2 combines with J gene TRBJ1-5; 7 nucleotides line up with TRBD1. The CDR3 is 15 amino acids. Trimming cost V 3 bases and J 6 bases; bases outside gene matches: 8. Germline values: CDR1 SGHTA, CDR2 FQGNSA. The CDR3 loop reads CASSLGGQVGQPQHF. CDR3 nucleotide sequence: TGTGCCAGCAGCTTGGGTGGACAGGTGGGTCAGCCCCAGCATTTT.

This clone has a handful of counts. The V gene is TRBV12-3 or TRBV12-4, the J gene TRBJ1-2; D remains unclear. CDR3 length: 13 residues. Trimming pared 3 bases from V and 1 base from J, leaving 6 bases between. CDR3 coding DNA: TGTGCCAGCAGTTTTGAGATTAACTATGGCTACACCTTC. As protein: CASSFEINYGYTF.